The 10 T cell receptor beta chains reported below all come from one sample, sequenced in a study of blood T cell repertoires in COVID-19. TCRdb keeps only in-frame clones here, not all; method: immunoSEQ multiplex PCR. The sample includes about 190,000 clones, 70% to 80% of them seen just once. The source material was peripheral blood. The receptor set was obtained from a woman in her fifties or sixties with acute or convalescent COVID-19.

DNA for the CDR3: TGTGCCAGCTCTAATGAGAGAGCGGGGCGCACAGATACGCAGTATTTT. It yields the protein CASSNERAGRTDTQYF. This chain uses TRBV28 with TRBJ2-3; 7 positions match TRBD2. V shed 8 bases and J 1 base; nucleotides not matched to a gene: 12. CDR1 is MDHEN and CDR2 is SYDVKM in the germline V gene. CDR3 length: 16 residues. Looking up the rest from reference TRBV28 and TRBJ2-3 gives the full variable domain: DVKVTQSSRYLVKRTGEKVFLECVQDMDHENMFWYRQDPGLGLRLIYFSYDVKMKEKGDIPEGYSVSREKKERFSLILESASTNQTSMYLCASSNERAGRTDTQYFGPGTRLTVL.

The rearrangement links TRBV10-3 to TRBJ2-1; D perhaps matches TRBD1 (6 bases). This CDR3 region has 14 residues. CDR1 is ENHRY, CDR2 SYGVKD, per germline. Trimming took off 6 bases at V and 7 bases at J, with 16 bases between the two ends. CDR3 coding DNA: TGTGCCATCAGGTGGGGGTCTGGGACAAATGAGCAGTTCTTC. Protein product: CAIRWGSGTNEQFF.

The chain uses TRBV5-4 and TRBJ2-2, with a tentative D call TRBD2 (6 bases). V was pared by 4 bases and J by 0 bases, with 10 bases between. Germline assignment: CDR1 SGHNT and CDR2 YYREEE (reference sequence). The CDR3 length is 15 residues. The CDR3 bases are TGTGCCAGCAGCCGGGACTTATCGAACACCGGGGAGCTGTTTTTT. Residues: CASSRDLSNTGELFF.

Only a few counts were recorded for this clone. The rearrangement links TRBV6-5 to TRBJ2-2; 7 bases match TRBD2. The CDR3 consists of 13 residues. The V gene end was trimmed by 6 bases and the J gene end by 9 bases; junction bases not matched to a gene: 7. Germline CDR1 and CDR2: MNHEY and SVGAGI. This CDR3 is CASSRSGIRELFF. Written as DNA, the CDR3 is TGTGCCAGCAGCCGAAGCGGGATAAGGGAGCTGTTTTTT.

V gene TRBV20-1 combines with J gene TRBJ2-1; 10 nucleotides line up with TRBD1. There are 17 residues in the CDR3. V lost 3 bases to trimming and J lost 2 bases; unmatched junction nucleotides: 10. Germline-derived CDR1 and CDR2 are DFQATT and SNEGSKA (reference sequence). In DNA form, the CDR3 reads TGCAGTGCTAGTAGCGTCCCGGGACAGGGGCCCTACAATGAGCAGTTCTTC. This encodes CSASSVPGQGPYNEQFF.

This chain joins TRBV30 and TRBJ1-1; 9 bases are a match to TRBD1. The V segment lost 5 bases and the J segment 2 bases; nucleotides outside the gene matches: 6. CDR1 is GTSNPN, CDR2 SVGIG, per germline (reference sequence). CDR3 size: 14 residues. DNA for the CDR3: TGTGCCTGGGGCCGGGACAGGGAAAACACTGAAGCTTTCTTT. Its translation is CAWGRDRENTEAFF. The full variable domain, completed using reference TRBV30 and TRBJ1-1, is SQTIHQWPATLVQPVGSPLSLECTVEGTSNPNLYWYRQAAGRGLQLLFYSVGIGQISSEVPQNLSASRPQDRQFILSSKKLLLSDSGFYLCAWGRDRENTEAFFGQGTRLTVV.

This clone was detected only a few times. The chain carries TRBV12-3 or TRBV12-4 and TRBJ1-1; weak D call: TRBD1 (5 bases). CDR3 size: 13 residues. V lost 8 bases to trimming and J lost 4 bases, with 14 bases between them. The CDR3 reads CASALRVSTEAFF. The CDR3 DNA reads as TGTGCCAGCGCACTCAGGGTATCCACTGAAGCTTTCTTT.

The chain carries TRBV19 and TRBJ2-1, with 8 bases aligning to TRBD1. This CDR3 spans 17 amino acids. V lost 0 bases to trimming and J lost 0 bases; unmatched junction nucleotides: 4. Germline CDR1 and CDR2: LNHDA and SQIVND (reference sequence). CDR3 sequence reads: CASSIEGTGSSYNEQFF. In DNA form, the CDR3 reads TGTGCCAGTAGTATAGAAGGGACAGGAAGCTCCTACAATGAGCAGTTCTTC.

Points on this clone: Compared with germline, one end of the junction differs, possibly owing to a read error. This chain connects TRBV7-6 to TRBJ2-1, with 10 nucleotides matching TRBD2. The CDR3 sequence is 19 residues long. CDR1 and CDR2 (germline): SGHVS, FNYEAQ. The CDR3 DNA reads TGTGTCAGCAGCTTAGAGATCGTAGCGGGGGGAAGGACCTACAATGAGCAGTTCTTC. This translates into CVSSLEIVAGGRTYNEQFF. Using reference TRBV7-6 and TRBJ2-1 for the parts outside the CDR3, the full variable domain is GAGVSQSPRYKVTKRGQDVALRCDPISGHVSLYWYRQALGQGPEFLTYFNYEAQQDKSGLPNDRFSAERPEGSISTLTIQRTEQRDSAMYRCVSSLEIVAGGRTYNEQFFGPGTRLTVL.

The gene calls are TRBV5-1 and TRBJ2-7, with TRBD1 matching over 7 bases. Trimming cost V 4 bases and J 2 bases; bases outside gene matches: 3. The CDR3 has 13 residues. CDR1 SGHRS and CDR2 YFSETQ come from the germline V gene. The CDR3 DNA sequence: TGCGCCAGCAGCATTACAGGGGCCTACGAGCAGTACTTC. It yields the protein CASSITGAYEQYF.